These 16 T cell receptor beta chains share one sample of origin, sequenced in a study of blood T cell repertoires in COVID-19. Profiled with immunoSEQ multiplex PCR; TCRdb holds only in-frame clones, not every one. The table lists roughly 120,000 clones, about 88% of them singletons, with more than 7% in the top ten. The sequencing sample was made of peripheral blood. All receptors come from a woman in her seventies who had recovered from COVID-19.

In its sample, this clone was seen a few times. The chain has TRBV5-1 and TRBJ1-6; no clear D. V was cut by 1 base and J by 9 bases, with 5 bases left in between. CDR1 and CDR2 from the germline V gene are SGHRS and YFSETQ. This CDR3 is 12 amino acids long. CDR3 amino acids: CASSLNSSPLHF. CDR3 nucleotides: TGCGCCAGCAGCTTGAATAGTTCACCCCTCCACTTT.

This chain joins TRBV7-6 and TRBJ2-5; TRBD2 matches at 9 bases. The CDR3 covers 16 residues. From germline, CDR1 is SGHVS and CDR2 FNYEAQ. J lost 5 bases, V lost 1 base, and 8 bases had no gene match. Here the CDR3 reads CASSLVGASGDETQYF. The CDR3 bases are TGTGCCAGCAGCTTAGTGGGGGCTAGCGGGGATGAGACCCAGTACTTC.

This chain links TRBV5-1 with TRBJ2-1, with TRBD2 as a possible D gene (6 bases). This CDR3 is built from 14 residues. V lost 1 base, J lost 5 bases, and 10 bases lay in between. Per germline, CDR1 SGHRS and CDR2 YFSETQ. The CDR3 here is CASSLRAGNNEQFF. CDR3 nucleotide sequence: TGCGCCAGCAGCTTGCGCGCGGGGAACAATGAGCAGTTCTTC.

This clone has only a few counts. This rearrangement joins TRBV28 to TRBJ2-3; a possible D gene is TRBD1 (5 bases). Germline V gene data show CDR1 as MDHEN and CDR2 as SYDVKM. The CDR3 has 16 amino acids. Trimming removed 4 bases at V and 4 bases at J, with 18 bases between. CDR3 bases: TGTGCCAGCAGTTCACCTGGGGCCTCAGAGTCAGATACGCAGTATTTT. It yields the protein CASSSPGASESDTQYF.

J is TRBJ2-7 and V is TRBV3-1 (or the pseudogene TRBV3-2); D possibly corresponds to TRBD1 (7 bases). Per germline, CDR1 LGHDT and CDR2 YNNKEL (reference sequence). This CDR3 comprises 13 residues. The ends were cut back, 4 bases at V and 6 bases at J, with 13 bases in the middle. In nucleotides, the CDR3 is TGTGCCAGCAGCCTCGGGACAGCGGGCGAGCAGTACTTC. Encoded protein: CASSLGTAGEQYF.

CDR3 DNA sequence: TGCAGCGTCCTAGCGGGGGTAAACACCGGGGAGCTGTTTTTT. Its protein is CSVLAGVNTGELFF. The V call is TRBV29-1, the J call TRBJ2-2, with 10 bases fitting TRBD2. The length of the CDR3 is 14 residues. CDR1 SQVTM and CDR2 ANQGSEA come from the germline V gene. V dropped 6 bases and J dropped 2; count of bases not matched to a gene: 3.

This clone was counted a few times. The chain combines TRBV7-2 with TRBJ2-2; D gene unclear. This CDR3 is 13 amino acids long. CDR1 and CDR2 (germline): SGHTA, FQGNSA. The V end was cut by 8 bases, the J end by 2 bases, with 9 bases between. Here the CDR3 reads CASWSSNTGELFF. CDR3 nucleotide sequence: TGTGCCAGCTGGTCCAGTAACACCGGGGAGCTGTTTTTT.

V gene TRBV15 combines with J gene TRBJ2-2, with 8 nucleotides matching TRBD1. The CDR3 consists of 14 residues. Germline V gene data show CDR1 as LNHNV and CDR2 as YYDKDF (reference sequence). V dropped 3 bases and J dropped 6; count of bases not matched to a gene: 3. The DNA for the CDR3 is TGTGCCACCAGCAGGGGGACAGGCCCCGGGGAGCTGTTTTTT. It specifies CATSRGTGPGELFF. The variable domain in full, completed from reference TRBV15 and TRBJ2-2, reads DAMVIQNPRYQVTQFGKPVTLSCSQTLNHNVMYWYQQKSSQAPKLLFHYYDKDFNNEADTPDNFQSRRPNTSFCFLDIRSPGLGDTAMYLCATSRGTGPGELFFGEGSRLTVL.

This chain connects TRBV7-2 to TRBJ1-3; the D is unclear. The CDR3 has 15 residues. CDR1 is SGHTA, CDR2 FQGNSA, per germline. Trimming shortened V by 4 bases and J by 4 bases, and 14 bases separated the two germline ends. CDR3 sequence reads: CASSSASGIGNTIYF. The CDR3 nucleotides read TGTGCCAGCAGCTCTGCATCGGGGATCGGAAACACCATATATTTT.

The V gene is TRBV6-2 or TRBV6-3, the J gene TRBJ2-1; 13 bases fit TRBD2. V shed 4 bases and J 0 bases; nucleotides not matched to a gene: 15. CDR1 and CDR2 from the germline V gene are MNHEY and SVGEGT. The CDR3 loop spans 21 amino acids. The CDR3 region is CASSFRPWTSGGQSSYNEQFF. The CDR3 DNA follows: TGTGCCAGCAGTTTCCGCCCTTGGACTAGCGGGGGTCAGAGCTCCTACAATGAGCAGTTCTTC.

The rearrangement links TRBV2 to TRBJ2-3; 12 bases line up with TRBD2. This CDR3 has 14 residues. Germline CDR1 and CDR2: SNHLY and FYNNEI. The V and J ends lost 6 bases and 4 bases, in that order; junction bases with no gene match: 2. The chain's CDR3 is CASRTSGGADTQYF. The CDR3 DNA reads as TGTGCCAGCAGGACTAGCGGGGGCGCAGATACGCAGTATTTT.

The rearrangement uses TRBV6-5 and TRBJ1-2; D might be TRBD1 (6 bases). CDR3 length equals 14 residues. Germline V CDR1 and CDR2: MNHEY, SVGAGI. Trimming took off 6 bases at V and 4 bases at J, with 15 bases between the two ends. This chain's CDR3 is CASRMTQGSYGYTF. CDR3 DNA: TGTGCCAGCAGGATGACACAGGGTAGCTATGGCTACACCTTC.

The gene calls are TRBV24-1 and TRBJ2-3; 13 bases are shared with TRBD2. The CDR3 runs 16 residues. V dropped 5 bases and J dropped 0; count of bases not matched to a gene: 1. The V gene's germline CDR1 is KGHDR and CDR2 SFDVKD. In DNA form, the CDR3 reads TGTGCCACCAGTGCGGGACTAGCGGGAAGCACAGATACGCAGTATTTT. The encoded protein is CATSAGLAGSTDTQYF.

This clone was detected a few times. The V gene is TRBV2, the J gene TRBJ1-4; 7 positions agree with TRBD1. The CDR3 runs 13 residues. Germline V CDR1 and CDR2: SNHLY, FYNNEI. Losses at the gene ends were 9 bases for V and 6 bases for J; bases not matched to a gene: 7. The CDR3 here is CASRGTGDEKLFF. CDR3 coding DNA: TGTGCCAGTCGAGGAACAGGGGATGAAAAACTGTTTTTT.

The CDR3 DNA reads as TGTGCCAGCAGTCGACCAGGGTATCAGCCCCAGCATTTT. Residues: CASSRPGYQPQHF. The genes are TRBV2 and TRBJ1-5; tentative D call: TRBD1 (5 bases). The CDR3 spans 13 residues. Trimming took off 5 bases at V and 5 bases at J, with 10 bases between the two ends. Germline assignment: CDR1 SNHLY and CDR2 FYNNEI.

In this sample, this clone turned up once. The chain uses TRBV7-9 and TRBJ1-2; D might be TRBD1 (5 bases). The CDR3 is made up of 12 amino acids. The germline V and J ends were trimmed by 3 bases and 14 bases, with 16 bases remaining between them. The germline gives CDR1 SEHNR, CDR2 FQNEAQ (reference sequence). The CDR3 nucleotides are TGTGCCAGCAGCTTCTCGGAGTGGCGGGGGACCTTC. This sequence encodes CASSFSEWRGTF.